This T cell receptor beta chain was retrieved from a study of technical replicates of blood from a few donors. Method: immunoSEQ multiplex PCR; TCRdb's copy keeps in-frame clones and lacks some. The sample includes more than 70,000 clones, about 89% of them seen just once. This CDR3 region has 16 residues. V lost 2 bases to trimming and J lost 2 bases, with 14 bases between them. CDR1 is WSHSY, CDR2 SAAADI, per germline. The sequencing sample was made of T cells isolated from PBMCs. The origin of this receptor is a human donor in good health. The chain couples TRBV10-2 to TRBJ2-3, with no clear D. CDR3 sequence (DNA): TGCGCCAGCAGTGAGGATCGCGGAATTACCACAGATACGCAGTATTTT. Its translation is CASSEDRGITTDTQYF.